Detailed here is one T cell receptor beta chain. Its antigen is not identified. The data were obtained in a study of OX40 agonist ivuxolimab in advanced cancers. Overall study: Among those treated, three patients had partial responses, one with hepatocellular carcinoma and two with cutaneous melanoma. General study findings and limits: CD8+ T cells averaged more expanded clones than CD4+. Both CD4+ and CD8+ T cell populations in blood had undergone clonal expansion by week 6 at 0.1 to 3.0 mg/kg.

Produced via immunoSEQ multiplex PCR; TCRdb's table is partial and in-frame only. The sample contains tens of thousands of clones, more than 80% of which appear only once. The receptor comes from an adult with an advanced solid tumor such as melanoma, head and neck, liver or kidney cancer. Sequencing was performed on CD4+ or CD8+ T cells sorted from blood, taken in a trial of the OX40 agonist ivuxolimab.

The DNA for the CDR3 is TGTGCCAGCTCACTGGGGACAGCGAGCTCCTACAATGAGCAGTTCTTC. Amino acid sequence: CASSLGTASSYNEQFF. This chain uses TRBV18 with TRBJ2-1, with 7 bases that match TRBD1. The junction had 6 bases not matched to a gene; V was cut back by 4 bases and J by 0 bases. Germline-derived CDR1 and CDR2 are KGHSH and LQKENI. This CDR3 contains 16 residues.